This T cell receptor (beta chain) was captured in a study of identical twins. Study-wide findings and caveats: The presence of invariant MAIT and iNKT cells could partly confound analyses of zero-insertion sequences.

A universal primer binding site was introduced by template switching. The final cDNA contained unique molecular identifiers. Each CDR3 protein is one row after TCRdb ran MiXCR on the 5' RACE reads. The table lists some 320,000 distinct CDR3 sequences, approximately 13% of them singletons. The CDR3 length is 16 residues. Germline CDR1 is MGHRA and CDR2 is YSYEKL. J was trimmed by 7 bases and V by 4 bases; bases with no gene match: 11. Of note for this clonotype: Its antigen is unidentified.

The same sample was also used in a study of yellow fever vaccine responses in identical twins.

The sequence came from a woman in her late teens or twenties in good health. Source material: CD8+ T cells sorted from blood. The rearrangement uses TRBV4-1 and TRBJ2-1; 9 nucleotides match TRBD2. This chain's CDR3 is CASSLGHSGRKNEQFF. CDR3 in DNA: TGCGCCAGCAGCCTCGGACATAGCGGGAGAAAGAATGAGCAGTTCTTC.